A selection of T cell receptor beta chains follows, all from one sample in a study of shared clonotypes between healthy human individuals. Data came from immunoSEQ multiplex PCR; TCRdb stores just in-frame clones and leaves some out. The data hold about 2.1 million clones, with about 92% observed a single time. Sequencing was performed on naive CD8+ T cells from PBMCs. Source of these receptors: a man aged 18-30 years in good health. Some clones in this sample may be carry-over from other donors' samples. Each CDR3 is given with its conserved first and last residue. A D gene is named only where the DNA matches it firmly. Size values are once, few and many counts, or a class for expanded clones, and some rows have none.

j_gene: TRBJ2-1; d_gene: TRBD1; abundance: NA; v_gene: TRBV6-6; CDR3nt: TGTGCCAGCAGTTCCTTTGGGACAGGGGTTAACTATGAGCAGTTCTTC; CDR3aa: CASSSFGTGVNYEQFF
j_gene: TRBJ2-7; d_gene: TRBD1; abundance: NA; v_gene: TRBV28; CDR3nt: TGTGCCAGCAGTTTTTTCAGGGGGTTCCCCTACGAGCAGTACTTC; CDR3aa: CASSFFRGFPYEQYF
j_gene: TRBJ2-1; d_gene: NA; abundance: NA; v_gene: TRBV28; CDR3nt: TGTGCCAGCAGGAGTAGCGGAGCTATCTACAATGAGCAGTTCTTC; CDR3aa: CASRSSGAIYNEQFF
j_gene: TRBJ2-1; d_gene: NA; abundance: NA; v_gene: TRBV5-1; CDR3nt: TGCGCCAGCAGCTCGTTCCAGGGCTATGAGCAGTTCTTC; CDR3aa: CASSSFQGYEQFF
j_gene: TRBJ2-1; d_gene: TRBD1; abundance: NA; v_gene: TRBV7-9; CDR3nt: TGTGCCAGCAGCCCCCGGGACAGGGATCTTGACAATGAGCAGTTCTTC; CDR3aa: CASSPRDRDLDNEQFF
j_gene: TRBJ2-2; d_gene: TRBD2; abundance: NA; v_gene: TRBV30; CDR3nt: TGTGCCTGGAGGACTAGCTTCGGGGAGCTGTTTTTT; CDR3aa: CAWRTSFGELFF
j_gene: TRBJ2-7; d_gene: NA; abundance: NA; v_gene: TRBV29-1; CDR3nt: TGCAGCGTTGAACCCAAAGGAGGCGAGCAGTACTTC; CDR3aa: CSVEPKGGEQYF
j_gene: TRBJ2-7; d_gene: NA; abundance: NA; v_gene: TRBV7-2; CDR3nt: TGTGCCAGCAGCTTAGTACGGGGCGAGCAGTACTTC; CDR3aa: CASSLVRGEQYF
j_gene: TRBJ2-3; d_gene: TRBD2; abundance: NA; v_gene: TRBV5-1; CDR3nt: TGCGCCAGCAGCTTGGATGAGGCGGGACTAAGCACAGATACGCAGTATTTT; CDR3aa: CASSLDEAGLSTDTQYF
j_gene: TRBJ1-1; d_gene: NA; abundance: once; v_gene: TRBV11-1; CDR3nt: TGTGCCAGCAGCCCCAGCGCACTAAGGGTTTCGGCTGAAGCTTTCTTT; CDR3aa: CASSPSALRVSAEAFF
j_gene: TRBJ2-7; d_gene: TRBD1; abundance: NA; v_gene: TRBV11-2; CDR3nt: TGTGCCAGCAGCTCCGTCGGGACAGGGTTTCACGAGCAGTACTTC; CDR3aa: CASSSVGTGFHEQYF
j_gene: TRBJ1-1; d_gene: NA; abundance: few; v_gene: TRBV27; CDR3nt: TGTGCCAGCAAGGTTGGGGAAGGGACTGAAGCTTTCTTT; CDR3aa: CASKVGEGTEAFF
j_gene: TRBJ2-7; d_gene: TRBD1; abundance: NA; v_gene: TRBV27; CDR3nt: TGTGCCAGCAGTTTATCGCGGACAGGGGGCGGCGAGCAGTACTTC; CDR3aa: CASSLSRTGGGEQYF
j_gene: TRBJ2-7; d_gene: NA; abundance: NA; v_gene: TRBV10-3; CDR3nt: TGTGCCATCAGTGAGTCGGTACTAGCAGGGGGCTACGAGCAGTACTTC; CDR3aa: CAISESVLAGGYEQYF
j_gene: TRBJ2-1; d_gene: TRBD2; abundance: NA; v_gene: TRBV16; CDR3nt: TGTGCCAGCAGCCAATCGCTTTGGGGGACTAGCGGGAGAAATGAGCAGTTCTTC; CDR3aa: CASSQSLWGTSGRNEQFF
j_gene: TRBJ2-7; d_gene: TRBD1; abundance: NA; v_gene: TRBV7-9; CDR3nt: TGTGCCAGCAGCTACAGGGGCCCCCTTGGACAGTACGAGCAGTACTTC; CDR3aa: CASSYRGPLGQYEQYF
j_gene: TRBJ2-7; d_gene: NA; abundance: NA; v_gene: TRBV6-4; CDR3nt: TGTGCCAGCAGTGACTCGATTTCCGGGGGACACTACGAGCAGTACTTC; CDR3aa: CASSDSISGGHYEQYF
j_gene: TRBJ2-6; d_gene: NA; abundance: NA; v_gene: TRBV27; CDR3nt: TGTGCCAGCAGTTTATCTTTCAGGGCTGGGGCCAACGTCCTGACTTTC; CDR3aa: CASSLSFRAGANVLTF
j_gene: TRBJ2-7; d_gene: NA; abundance: NA; v_gene: TRBV20-1; CDR3nt: TGCAGTGCTAGAGGGTCCCGCGAGCAGTACTTC; CDR3aa: CSARGSREQYF
j_gene: TRBJ1-1; d_gene: NA; abundance: NA; v_gene: TRBV12-5; CDR3nt: TGTGCTAGTGGTTGGGGAGGTGGGAACACTGAAGCTTTCTTT; CDR3aa: CASGWGGGNTEAFF
j_gene: TRBJ1-4; d_gene: NA; abundance: NA; v_gene: TRBV7-8; CDR3nt: TGTGCCAGCAGCCCGCCCGAAGGCAAGATCAATGAAAAACTGTTTTTT; CDR3aa: CASSPPEGKINEKLFF
j_gene: TRBJ2-1; d_gene: TRBD2; abundance: NA; v_gene: TRBV5-1; CDR3nt: TGCGCCAGCAGCGCGACTAGCGGGGGTTACAATGAGCAGTTCTTC; CDR3aa: CASSATSGGYNEQFF
j_gene: TRBJ1-2; d_gene: TRBD1; abundance: NA; v_gene: TRBV5-1; CDR3nt: TGCGCCAGCAGCTCGCCCGGACAGGGCCTTAACTATGGCTACACCTTC; CDR3aa: CASSSPGQGLNYGYTF
j_gene: TRBJ1-4; d_gene: TRBD1; abundance: NA; v_gene: TRBV7-9; CDR3nt: TGTGCCAGCAGCTTATCTTTGGGGACAGAATTTGAAAAACTGTTTTTT; CDR3aa: CASSLSLGTEFEKLFF
j_gene: TRBJ2-7; d_gene: NA; abundance: NA; v_gene: TRBV7-9; CDR3nt: TGTGCCAGCAGACCACTCGGAGGGCACGCCGACCAGTACTTC; CDR3aa: CASRPLGGHADQYF
j_gene: TRBJ1-2; d_gene: NA; abundance: NA; v_gene: TRBV9; CDR3nt: TGTGCCAGCAGCCCCCCCGGGGGGGAAAGAGGCTACACCTTC; CDR3aa: CASSPPGGERGYTF
j_gene: TRBJ2-7; d_gene: NA; abundance: few; v_gene: TRBV19; CDR3nt: TGTGCCAGTAGTATACAGGGGAGTTCCTACGAGCAGTACTTC; CDR3aa: CASSIQGSSYEQYF
j_gene: TRBJ2-3; d_gene: TRBD1; abundance: NA; v_gene: TRBV7-2; CDR3nt: TGTGCCAGCAGCTTAGTATCGGCAGGGGGTGATACGCAGTATTTT; CDR3aa: CASSLVSAGGDTQYF
j_gene: TRBJ1-1; d_gene: NA; abundance: NA; v_gene: TRBV7-3; CDR3nt: TGTGCCAGCAGCTTACTAGGCGGGACTGAAGCTTTCTTT; CDR3aa: CASSLLGGTEAFF
j_gene: TRBJ2-2; d_gene: TRBD2; abundance: NA; v_gene: TRBV19; CDR3nt: TGTGCCAGTAGTAGAGGAGCGGGAGCTGACGGGGAGCTGTTTTTT; CDR3aa: CASSRGAGADGELFF
j_gene: TRBJ2-7; d_gene: NA; abundance: NA; v_gene: TRBV5-6; CDR3nt: TGTGCCAGCAGCTTTTCGAAGTACGAGCAGTACTTC; CDR3aa: CASSFSKYEQYF
j_gene: TRBJ2-6; d_gene: NA; abundance: NA; v_gene: TRBV27; CDR3nt: TGTGCCAGCGGTTCGGGGGCCAACGTCCTGACTTTC; CDR3aa: CASGSGANVLTF
j_gene: TRBJ2-2; d_gene: NA; abundance: once; v_gene: TRBV27; CDR3nt: TGTGCCAGCAGTTTAGGTAGAGGGACTGGCGGGGAGCTGTTTTTT; CDR3aa: CASSLGRGTGGELFF
j_gene: TRBJ2-1; d_gene: TRBD2; abundance: NA; v_gene: TRBV11-2; CDR3nt: TGTGCCAGCAGCTTGGGCGGACTAGCGGGAATCTACAATGAGCAGTTCTTC; CDR3aa: CASSLGGLAGIYNEQFF
j_gene: TRBJ1-5; d_gene: NA; abundance: NA; v_gene: TRBV9; CDR3nt: TGTGCCAGCAGCGTAAGGGGAGAGGGGCAGCCCCAGCATTTT; CDR3aa: CASSVRGEGQPQHF
j_gene: TRBJ1-1; d_gene: NA; abundance: few; v_gene: TRBV7-9; CDR3nt: TGTGCCAGCAGCTTAGTTCTGCCGGACACTGAAGCTTTCTTT; CDR3aa: CASSLVLPDTEAFF
j_gene: TRBJ2-5; d_gene: NA; abundance: NA; v_gene: TRBV27; CDR3nt: TGTGCCAGCAGTTTATTCCGGGGCCTCGCGGAGACCCAGTACTTC; CDR3aa: CASSLFRGLAETQYF
j_gene: TRBJ2-7; d_gene: TRBD2; abundance: few; v_gene: TRBV5-4; CDR3nt: TGTGCCAGCAGCCCGAGGGCGGGAGGGCCTGCGTACGAGCAGTACTTC; CDR3aa: CASSPRAGGPAYEQYF
j_gene: TRBJ2-7; d_gene: NA; abundance: NA; v_gene: TRBV4-2; CDR3nt: TGTGCCAGCAGCCAAGGCGTCGAGCAGTACTTC; CDR3aa: CASSQGVEQYF
j_gene: TRBJ2-7; d_gene: TRBD2; abundance: NA; v_gene: TRBV28; CDR3nt: TGTGCCAGCAGTCGTCCGCTAGCGGCGAACTACGAGCAGTACTTC; CDR3aa: CASSRPLAANYEQYF
j_gene: TRBJ2-6; d_gene: NA; abundance: NA; v_gene: TRBV2; CDR3nt: TGTGCCACCCAGGCCTTCGACTCTGGGGCCAACGTCCTGACTTTC; CDR3aa: CATQAFDSGANVLTF
j_gene: TRBJ2-1; d_gene: TRBD2; abundance: NA; v_gene: TRBV7-3; CDR3nt: TGTGCCAGCAGCGCCGGACTAGCGCGGCCTGAGCAGTTCTTC; CDR3aa: CASSAGLARPEQFF